This TCR beta chain came from a study of read filtering for tumor transcriptome and immune sequencing. Only a few counts were recorded for this clonotype. The library was built from 400 to 500 ng RNA with molecular barcoded adaptors for alpha/delta and beta/gamma chains. TCRdb reprocessed the reads via MiXCR and lists one record per CDR3 protein. The repertoire consists of 50,000 to 65,000 distinct CDR3 sequences, with around an eighth occurring once and the leading ten covering about a sixth. Sample: a population of CD138-negative cells sorted from bone marrow. This clonotype was obtained from a donor at least 40 years old with multiple myeloma.

The DNA for the CDR3 is TGTGCCAGCAGCCCCAGACAGGGTCACTACGAGCAGTACTTC. Its translation: CASSPRQGHYEQYF. This chain joins TRBV11-2 and TRBJ2-7; 7 bases are shared with TRBD1. Trimming took 5 bases from V and 3 from J; bases not matched to a gene: 7. Germline values: CDR1 SGHAT, CDR2 FQNNGV. The CDR3 covers 14 residues.